The clone carrying this TCR beta chain was counted between two and nine times. What it recognizes is unknown. PBMCs were sourced from approximately 9.3 ml fresh peripheral blood. These data come from a study of T cells in Graves' hyperthyroidism and ophthalmopathy. The wider study: The authors collected peripheral blood at initial diagnosis, before any treatment.

The CDR3 length is 16 residues. Germline V gene data show CDR1 as DFQATT and CDR2 as SNEGSKA (reference sequence). Trimming removed 0 bases at V and 5 bases at J, with 16 bases between. There were TCR beta CDR3 regions amplified from RNA transcripts. Using the HTBI primer set, a first-round RT-PCR was run on the TCR CDR3. TCRdb fed the multiplex PCR reads into MiXCR, producing one record per CDR3 protein. The repertoire consists of roughly 570,000 distinct CDR3 sequences, with 15% to 19% occurring once and the leading ten covering about 7%. Whole-study findings and limits: Most thyroid clonotypes with frequency above 0.001 were detected in blood.

The sample consisted of blood. The receptor's source is a woman aged 25-40 years with Graves' hyperthyroidism. The V call is TRBV20-1, the J call TRBJ2-2, with D perhaps TRBD2 (6 bases). CDR3 in DNA: TGCAGTGCTAGAGAGGCTATCGGGGGATCAACCGGGGAGCTGTTTTTT. Amino acid sequence: CSAREAIGGSTGELFF.